This TCR beta chain was recovered during a study of CD8 T cells in Susac syndrome. The CDR3 spans 14 residues. The V end was cut by 4 bases, the J end by 4 bases, with 14 bases between. Germline CDR1 is MNHEY and CDR2 is SVGAGI. Reverse transcription of about 0.45 to 1 ug RNA was performed with random hexamers. A single record per CDR3 protein comes from TCRdb applying MiXCR to the immunoSEQ multiplex PCR reads. In the table there are about 400,000 distinct CDR3 sequences, 85% to 90% of which are singletons. This sequence originates from a human donor with multiple sclerosis. The sequencing sample was made of CD8+ T cells from PBMCs. The chain uses TRBV6-5 and TRBJ2-7; unclear D gene. CDR3 sequence reads: CASSFTRSQYEQYF. In DNA form, the CDR3 reads TGTGCCAGCAGTTTCACGCGGTCGCAATACGAGCAGTACTTC.